The clone carrying this T cell receptor beta chain was detected ten times or more. The data were obtained in a study of blood T cells in healthy people across ages. Peripheral blood samples of about 10 milliliters were drawn from each donor. Together with a sample-barcoded 5' primer, a J-beta primer mix was included in a second PCR lasting about 7 to 11 cycles. TCRdb independently ran MiXCR on the 5' RACE reads; one entry per CDR3 protein. The table lists about 690,000 distinct CDR3 sequences, 35% to 50% of them singletons. V shed 7 bases, J shed 7 bases, and the junction held 16 bases outside the gene matches. Germline-derived CDR1 and CDR2 are SGHAT and FQNNGV. The CDR3 is 16 residues long.

The sample was blood. The TCR comes from a man older than 75 in good health. The V and J genes are TRBV11-2 and TRBJ2-7; 10 bases are shared with TRBD2. The CDR3 coding sequence is TGTGCCAGCATAACCTCGCCAAGCGGGGGGGCTGGAGAGCAGTACTTC. Translated: CASITSPSGGAGEQYF. The variable domain in full, completed from reference TRBV11-2 and TRBJ2-7, reads EAGVAQSPRYKIIEKRQSVAFWCNPISGHATLYWYQQILGQGPKLLIQFQNNGVVDDSQLPKDRFSAERLKGVDSTLKIQPAKLEDSAVYLCASITSPSGGAGEQYFGPGTRLTVT.